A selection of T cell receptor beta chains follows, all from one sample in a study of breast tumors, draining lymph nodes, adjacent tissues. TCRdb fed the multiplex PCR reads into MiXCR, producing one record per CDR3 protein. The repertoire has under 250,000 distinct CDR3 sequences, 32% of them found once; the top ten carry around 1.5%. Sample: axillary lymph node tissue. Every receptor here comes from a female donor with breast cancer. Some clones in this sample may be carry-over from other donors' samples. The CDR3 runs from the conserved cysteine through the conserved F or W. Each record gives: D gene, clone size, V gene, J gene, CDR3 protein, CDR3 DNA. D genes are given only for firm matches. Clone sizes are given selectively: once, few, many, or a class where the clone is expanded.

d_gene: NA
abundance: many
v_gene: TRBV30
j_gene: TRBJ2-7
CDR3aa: CAWSLAAGEREQYF
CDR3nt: TGTGCCTGGAGTTTAGCGGCAGGGGAGAGGGAGCAGTACTTC

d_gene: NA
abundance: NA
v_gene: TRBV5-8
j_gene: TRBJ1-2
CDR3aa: CASSSPTGPYGYTF
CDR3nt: TGTGCCAGCAGCTCACCTACGGGACCGTATGGCTACACCTTC

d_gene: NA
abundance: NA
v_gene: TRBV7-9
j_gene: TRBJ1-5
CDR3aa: CASSLDAANQPQHF
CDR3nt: TGTGCCAGCAGCCTGGACGCCGCGAATCAGCCCCAGCATTTT

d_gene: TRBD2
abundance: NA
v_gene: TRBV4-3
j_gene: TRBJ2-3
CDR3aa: CASSQRNPGGGTSRSTDTQYF
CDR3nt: TGCGCCAGCAGCCAACGTAATCCGGGAGGGGGGACTAGCCGCAGCACAGATACGCAGTATTTT

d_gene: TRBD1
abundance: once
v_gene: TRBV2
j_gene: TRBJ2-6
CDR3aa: CASYGQGAGANVLTF
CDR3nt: TGTGCCAGCTATGGACAGGGGGCCGGGGCCAACGTCCTGACTTTC

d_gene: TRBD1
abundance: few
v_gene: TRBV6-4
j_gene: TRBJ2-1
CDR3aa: CASKPQPGGNEQFF
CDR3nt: TGTGCCAGCAAGCCACAGCCAGGGGGCAATGAGCAGTTCTTC

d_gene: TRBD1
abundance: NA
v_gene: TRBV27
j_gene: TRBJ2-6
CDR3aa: CASSLKAAGQGLTF
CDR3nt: TGTGCCAGCAGTTTAAAGGCCGCGGGACAGGGTCTGACTTTC

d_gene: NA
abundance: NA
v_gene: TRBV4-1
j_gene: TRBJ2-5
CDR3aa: CASRQSRQGGVTQYF
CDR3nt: TGCGCCAGCAGGCAATCAAGACAGGGAGGAGTGACCCAGTACTTC

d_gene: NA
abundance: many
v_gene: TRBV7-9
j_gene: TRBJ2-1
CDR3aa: CASSLALLGPRNEQFF
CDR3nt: TGTGCCAGCAGCTTAGCACTATTGGGGCCGCGGAATGAGCAGTTCTTC

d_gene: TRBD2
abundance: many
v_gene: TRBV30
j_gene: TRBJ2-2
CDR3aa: CAWRELAGYTGELFF
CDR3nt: TGTGCCTGGAGGGAACTAGCGGGATACACCGGGGAGCTGTTTTTT

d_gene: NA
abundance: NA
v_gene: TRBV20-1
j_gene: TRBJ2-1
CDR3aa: CSATGQYNEQFF
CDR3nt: TGCAGTGCAACTGGACAGTACAATGAGCAGTTCTTC

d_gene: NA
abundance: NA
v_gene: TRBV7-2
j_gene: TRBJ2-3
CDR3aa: CASSRLGGISTDTQYF
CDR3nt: TGTGCCAGCAGTCGCCTCGGCGGGATTAGCACAGATACGCAGTATTTT

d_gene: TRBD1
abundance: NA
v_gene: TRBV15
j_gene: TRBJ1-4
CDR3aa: CATSRGRDSENEKLFF
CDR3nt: TGTGCCACCAGCAGAGGAAGGGACAGTGAAAATGAAAAACTGTTTTTT

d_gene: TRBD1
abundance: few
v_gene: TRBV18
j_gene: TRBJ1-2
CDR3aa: CASSPGQGIYNYGYTF
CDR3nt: TGTGCCAGCTCACCGGGACAGGGGATATATAACTATGGCTACACCTTC

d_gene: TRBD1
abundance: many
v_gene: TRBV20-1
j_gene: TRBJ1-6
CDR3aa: CSAPRDSNSPLHF
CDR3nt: TGCAGTGCTCCCCGGGACAGCAATTCACCCCTCCACTTT

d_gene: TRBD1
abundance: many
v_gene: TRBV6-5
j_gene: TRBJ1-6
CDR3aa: CASSIQGARAPLHF
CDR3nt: TGTGCCAGCAGTATCCAGGGGGCACGCGCACCCCTCCACTTT

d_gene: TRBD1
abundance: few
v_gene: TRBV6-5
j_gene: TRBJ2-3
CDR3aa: CASCPIMTGVSLRGLCTGTQYF
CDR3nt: TGTGCCAGCTGTCCTATTATGACAGGGGTCTCTCTGCGCGGGTTATGCACGGGTACGCAGTATTTT

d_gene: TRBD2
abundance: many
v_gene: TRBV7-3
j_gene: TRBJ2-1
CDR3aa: CASSLGTGLASNEQFF
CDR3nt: TGTGCCAGCAGCCTAGGAACGGGACTAGCTTCCAATGAGCAGTTCTTC

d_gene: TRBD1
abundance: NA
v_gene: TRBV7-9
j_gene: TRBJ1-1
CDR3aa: CASIRGGTGPIEAFF
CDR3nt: TGTGCCAGCATCAGGGGTGGGACAGGGCCCATTGAAGCTTTCTTT

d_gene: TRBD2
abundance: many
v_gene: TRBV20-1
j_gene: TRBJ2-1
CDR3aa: CSAPEKRGLAGDVF
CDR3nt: TGCAGTGCTCCCGAGAAAAGGGGACTAGCGGGAGACGTCTTC

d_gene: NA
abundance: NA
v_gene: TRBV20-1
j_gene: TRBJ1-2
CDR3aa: CSARDAGGRTYGYTF
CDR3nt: TGCAGTGCTAGAGATGCTGGAGGACGGACGTATGGCTACACCTTC

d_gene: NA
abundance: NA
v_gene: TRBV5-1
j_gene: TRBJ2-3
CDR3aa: CASSLASLEGDTQCF
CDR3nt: TGCGCCAGCAGCCTTGCTAGCCTGGAGGGAGATACGCAGTGTTTT

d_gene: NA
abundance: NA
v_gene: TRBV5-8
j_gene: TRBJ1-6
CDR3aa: CASSLKRGGANSPLHF
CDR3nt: TGTGCCAGCAGCTTGAAGAGGGGGGGGGCTAATTCACCCCTCCACTTT

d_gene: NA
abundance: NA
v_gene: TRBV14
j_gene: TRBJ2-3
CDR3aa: CARSQGGGTDTQYF
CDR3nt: TGTGCTAGAAGCCAGGGCGGAGGCACAGATACGCAGTATTTT

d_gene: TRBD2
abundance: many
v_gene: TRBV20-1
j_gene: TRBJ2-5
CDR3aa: CSASRPSGAQETQYF
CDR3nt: TGCAGTGCTAGTAGGCCTAGCGGAGCCCAAGAGACCCAGTACTTC

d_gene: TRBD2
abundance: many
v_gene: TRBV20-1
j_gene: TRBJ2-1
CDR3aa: CRGLDGNEQFF
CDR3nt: TGCAGGGGACTAGATGGGAATGAGCAGTTCTTC

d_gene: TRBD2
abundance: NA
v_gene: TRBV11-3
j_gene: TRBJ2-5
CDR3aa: CASSSGLGGTSGSGAKETQYF
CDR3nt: TGTGCCAGCAGCTCCGGACTTGGCGGTACTAGCGGGAGTGGGGCAAAAGAGACCCAGTACTTC

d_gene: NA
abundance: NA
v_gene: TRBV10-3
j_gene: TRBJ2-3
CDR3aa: CAISESATDTQYF
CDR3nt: TGTGCCATCAGTGAGTCGGCTACAGATACGCAGTATTTT

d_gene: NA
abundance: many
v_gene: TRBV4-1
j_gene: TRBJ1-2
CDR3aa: CASSQDLRVAGANYGYTF
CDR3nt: TGCGCCAGCAGCCAAGATCTTAGGGTGGCAGGAGCTAACTATGGCTACACCTTC

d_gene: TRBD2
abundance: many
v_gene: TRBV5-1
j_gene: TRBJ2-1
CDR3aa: CASSPGLAGSNEQFF
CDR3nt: TGCGCCAGCAGCCCGGGACTAGCGGGAAGTAATGAGCAGTTCTTC

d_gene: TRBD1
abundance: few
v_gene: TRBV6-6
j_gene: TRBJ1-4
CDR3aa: CASSPPVGGGYGANEKLFF
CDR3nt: TGTGCCAGCAGTCCGCCCGTCGGAGGGGGCTATGGAGCTAATGAAAAACTGTTTTTT

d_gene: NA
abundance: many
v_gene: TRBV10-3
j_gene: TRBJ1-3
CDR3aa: CAISETGTSPRGNTIYF
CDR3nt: TGTGCCATCAGTGAAACCGGGACATCACCACGGGGAAACACCATATATTTT

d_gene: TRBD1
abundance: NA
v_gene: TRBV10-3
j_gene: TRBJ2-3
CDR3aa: CATGTGTDTQYF
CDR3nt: TGTGCCACCGGGACAGGGACAGATACGCAGTATTTT

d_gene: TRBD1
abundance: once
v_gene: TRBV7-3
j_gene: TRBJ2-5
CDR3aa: CASSLATGVQETQCF
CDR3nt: TGCGCCAGCAGCTTAGCAACAGGGGTCCAAGAGACCCAGTGCTTC

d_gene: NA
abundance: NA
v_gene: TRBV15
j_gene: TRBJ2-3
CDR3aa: CATSRAGEDAQYF
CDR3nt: TGTGCCACCAGCAGAGCGGGCGAAGATGCGCAGTATTTT

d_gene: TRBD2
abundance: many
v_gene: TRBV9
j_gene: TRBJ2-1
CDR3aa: CASSVAQRELNEQFF
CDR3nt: TGTGCCAGCAGCGTAGCCCAGCGGGAGCTCAATGAGCAGTTCTTC

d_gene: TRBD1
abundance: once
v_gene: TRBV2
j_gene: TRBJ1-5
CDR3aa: CASREPGYEQGQPQHF
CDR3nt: TGTGCCAGCCGTGAGCCTGGATACGAACAGGGGCAGCCCCAGCATTTT

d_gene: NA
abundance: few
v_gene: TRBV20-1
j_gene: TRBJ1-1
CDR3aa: CSAISTGNTEAFF
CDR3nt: TGCAGTGCTATCTCTACAGGGAACACTGAAGCTTTCTTT

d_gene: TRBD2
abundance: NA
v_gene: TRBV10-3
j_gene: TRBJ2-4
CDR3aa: CAIRGTTENIQYF
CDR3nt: TGTGCCATCAGAGGGACTACCGAAAACATTCAGTACTTC

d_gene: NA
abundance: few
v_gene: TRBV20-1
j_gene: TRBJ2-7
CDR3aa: CSARESLRRTSYEQYF
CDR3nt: TGCAGTGCTAGAGAAAGCTTGCGGAGGACCTCCTACGAGCAGTACTTC

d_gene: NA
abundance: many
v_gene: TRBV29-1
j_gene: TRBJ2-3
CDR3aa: CSVGVMSTQYF
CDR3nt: TGCAGCGTTGGAGTCATGTCGACGCAGTATTTT

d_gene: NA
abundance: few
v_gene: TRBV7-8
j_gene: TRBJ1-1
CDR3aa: CASSLQDGNTEAFF
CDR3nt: TGTGCCAGCAGCCTACAGGACGGGAACACTGAAGCTTTCTTT

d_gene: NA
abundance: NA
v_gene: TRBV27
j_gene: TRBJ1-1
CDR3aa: CASSLRGGYTEAFF
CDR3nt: TGTGCCAGCAGTTTAAGGGGAGGGTACACTGAAGCTTTCTTT

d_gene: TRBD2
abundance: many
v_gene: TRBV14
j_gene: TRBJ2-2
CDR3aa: CASSQGLAGGSRELFF
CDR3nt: TGTGCCAGCAGCCAAGGACTAGCGGGAGGTTCCAGGGAGCTGTTTTTT

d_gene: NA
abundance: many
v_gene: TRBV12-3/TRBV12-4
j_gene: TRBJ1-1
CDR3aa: CASSLQNTEAFF
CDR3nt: TGTGCCAGCAGTTTACAGAACACTGAAGCTTTCTTT

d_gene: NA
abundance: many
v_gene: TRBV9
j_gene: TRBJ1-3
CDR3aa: CASSTQYSGNTIYF
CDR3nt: TGTGCCAGCAGCACACAGTACTCTGGAAACACCATATATTTT

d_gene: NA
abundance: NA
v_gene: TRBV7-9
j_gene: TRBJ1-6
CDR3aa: CASSRGAGVSPLHF
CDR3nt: TGTGCCAGCAGCCGCGGGGCAGGGGTCTCACCCCTCCACTTT

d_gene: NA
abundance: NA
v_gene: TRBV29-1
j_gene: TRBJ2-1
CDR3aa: CSVDAGSSYNEQFF
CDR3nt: TGCAGCGTTGATGCAGGGAGCTCCTACAATGAGCAGTTCTTC

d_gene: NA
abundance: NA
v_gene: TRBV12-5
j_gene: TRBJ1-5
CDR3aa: CASGPGDSNQPQHF
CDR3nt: TGTGCTAGTGGGCCTGGGGACAGCAATCAGCCCCAGCATTTT

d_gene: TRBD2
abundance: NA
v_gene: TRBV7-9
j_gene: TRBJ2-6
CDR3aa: CASSYTVAGVSGANVLTF
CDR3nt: TGTGCCAGCAGTTATACCGTAGCGGGAGTATCGGGGGCCAACGTCCTGACTTTC

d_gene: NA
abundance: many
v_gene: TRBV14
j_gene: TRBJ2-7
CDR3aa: CASSLVRGAYEQYF
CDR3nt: TGTGCCAGCAGCCTGGTCAGGGGCGCCTACGAGCAGTACTTC

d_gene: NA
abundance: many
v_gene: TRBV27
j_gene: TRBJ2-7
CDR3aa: CASSFKGRTYEQYF
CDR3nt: TGTGCCAGCAGTTTTAAAGGCAGAACCTACGAGCAGTACTTC

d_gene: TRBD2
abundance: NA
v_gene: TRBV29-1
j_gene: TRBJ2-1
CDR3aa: CSAYSGSSYNEQFF
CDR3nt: TGCAGCGCCTATAGCGGGAGCTCCTACAATGAGCAGTTCTTC

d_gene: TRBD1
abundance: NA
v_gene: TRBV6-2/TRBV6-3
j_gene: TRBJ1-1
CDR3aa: CASVRDRGLGTEAFF
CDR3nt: TGTGCCAGCGTCCGGGACAGGGGGCTCGGCACTGAAGCTTTCTTT